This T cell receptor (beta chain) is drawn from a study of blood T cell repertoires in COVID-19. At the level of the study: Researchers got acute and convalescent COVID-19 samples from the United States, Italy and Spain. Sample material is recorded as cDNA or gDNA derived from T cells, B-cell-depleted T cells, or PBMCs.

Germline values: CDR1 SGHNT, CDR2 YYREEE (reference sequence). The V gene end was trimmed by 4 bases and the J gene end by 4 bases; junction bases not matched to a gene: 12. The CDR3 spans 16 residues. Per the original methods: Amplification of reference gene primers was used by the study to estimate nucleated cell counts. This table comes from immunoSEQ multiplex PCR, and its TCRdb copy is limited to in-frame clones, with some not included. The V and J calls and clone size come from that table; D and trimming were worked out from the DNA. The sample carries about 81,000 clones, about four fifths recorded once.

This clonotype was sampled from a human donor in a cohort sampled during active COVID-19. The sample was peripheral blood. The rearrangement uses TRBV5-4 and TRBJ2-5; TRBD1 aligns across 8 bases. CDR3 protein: CASSLRQGSGSETQYF. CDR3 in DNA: TGTGCCAGCAGCCTACGACAGGGGTCTGGCTCAGAGACCCAGTACTTC.